This TCR beta chain was retrieved from a study of blood T cell repertoires in COVID-19. Study at large: Both acute and convalescent COVID-19 samples were obtained from the United States, Italy and Spain. T cells, B-cell-depleted T cells, or PBMCs supplied cDNA or gDNA.

Per the original methods: Reference gene primer amplification gave estimated nucleated cell counts. Profiling relied on immunoSEQ multiplex PCR, and the TCRdb table lists in-frame clones only, not all of them. V and J calls and clone size are as listed in that table; D and trimming were resolved from the DNA. This sample carries almost 80,000 clones, about 93% of them seen once, and the ten largest clones take about 0.83%. V lost 1 base to trimming and J lost 2 bases, with 4 bases between them. Per germline, CDR1 SSHAT and CDR2 FNYEAQ (reference sequence). This CDR3 spans 13 amino acids. The sample comprised peripheral blood. The receptor's source is an elderly woman with acute or convalescent COVID-19. V is TRBV7-7 and J is TRBJ2-3; D remains ambiguous. CDR3 in DNA: TGTGCCAGCAGCTTAGGGCCCACAGATACGCAGTATTTT. It yields the protein CASSLGPTDTQYF. The full variable domain, its missing parts supplied by reference TRBV7-7 and TRBJ2-3, is GAGVSQSPRYKVTKRGQDVTLRCDPISSHATLYWYQQALGQGPEFLTYFNYEAQPDKSGLPSDRFSAERPEGSISTLTIQRTEQRDSAMYRCASSLGPTDTQYFGPGTRLTVL.